This T cell receptor beta chain was sequenced during a study of blood T cell repertoires in COVID-19. Turning to the study itself: The study drew acute and convalescent COVID-19 samples from the United States, Italy and Spain.

V was clipped by 5 bases and J by 5 bases, with 13 bases between them. CDR3 length: 13 amino acids. The V gene's germline CDR1 is SGHRS and CDR2 YFSETQ. Generated by immunoSEQ multiplex PCR, the TCRdb table keeps only in-frame clones and is missing some. The table records hundreds of thousands of clones, around nine tenths of them present only once. This chain joins TRBV5-1 and TRBJ2-5; D ambiguous. The sequenced material came from peripheral blood. This TCR came from a man aged 80 or over with acute or convalescent COVID-19. As DNA, the CDR3 is TGCGCCAGCAGTATACCCCCAGCGGAGACCCAGTACTTC. It specifies CASSIPPAETQYF.